This passage covers 17 T cell receptor beta chains from one sample sequenced in a study of shared clonotypes between healthy human individuals. The naive CD8 subset, CD45RO-negative cells positively selected for CCR7, excluded terminally differentiated effector memory CD45RA+ cells. TCRdb's table, derived via immunoSEQ multiplex PCR, lists solely in-frame clones and lacks some. The sample carries about 2.1 million clones, about 93% recorded once. The sequenced sample was naive CD8+ T cells from PBMCs. Receptor source: a man aged 18 to 30 in good health. Some clones in this sample may be carry-over from other donors' samples.

This chain joins TRBV7-8 and TRBJ1-5; 10 bases are shared with TRBD1. Germline values: CDR1 SGHVS, CDR2 FQNEAQ. V dropped 1 base and J dropped 4; count of bases not matched to a gene: 4. The CDR3 has 16 residues. The CDR3 spells CASSLGDRGYNQPQHF. The CDR3 DNA reads as TGTGCCAGCAGCTTAGGGGACAGGGGATATAATCAGCCCCAGCATTTT.

The chain is built from TRBV19 and TRBJ2-7; D is ambiguous. Trimming took 8 bases from V and 3 from J, leaving 11 bases between them. This CDR3 comprises 12 residues. Germline V gene sequence: CDR1 LNHDA, CDR2 SQIVND (reference sequence). CDR3 amino acids: CASSQGYYEQYF. CDR3 DNA: TGTGCCAGTTCACAAGGGTACTACGAGCAGTACTTC.

J is TRBJ2-5 and V is TRBV27; TRBD1 is a possible D gene (5 bases). The V end was cut by 10 bases, the J end by 3 bases, with 18 bases between. Germline CDR1 and CDR2: MNHEY and SMNVEV (reference sequence). This CDR3 contains 14 residues. The CDR3 nucleotides read TGTGCCAAAAAGGGGCCCCTAAGGGAAGAGACCCAGTACTTC. This translates into CAKKGPLREETQYF.

The chain uses TRBV9 and TRBJ1-2; the match to TRBD1 covers 9 bases. V was clipped by 2 bases and J by 1 base; unmatched bases: 12. CDR3 size: 18 residues. From germline, CDR1 is SGDLS and CDR2 YYNGEE. CDR3 residues: CASSVARDREGYNYGYTF. CDR3 in DNA: TGTGCCAGCAGCGTGGCCCGGGACAGGGAGGGCTATAACTATGGCTACACCTTC.

The V and J genes are TRBV23-1 and TRBJ1-3; possibly TRBD1 for D (5 bases). Being an ORF, TRBV23-1 has a function that is uncertain. The V end was cut by 2 bases, the J end by 0 bases, with 11 bases between. The CDR3 has 16 residues. CDR3 nucleotide sequence: TGCGCCAGCAGTCAACGGGACGGGTGCTCTGGAAACACCATATATTTT. Its protein is CASSQRDGCSGNTIYF.

The chain couples TRBV5-1 to TRBJ2-2, with D perhaps TRBD2 (5 bases). Deletions cut 3 bases from V and 3 bases from J, with 18 bases between. This CDR3 is built from 17 residues. Germline V gene data show CDR1 as SGHRS and CDR2 as YFSETQ. The CDR3, as DNA: TGCGCCAGCAGCTCCGTTCCCCTTACCGGGGACACCGGGGAGCTGTTTTTT. Translated: CASSSVPLTGDTGELFF.

This chain links TRBV7-9 with TRBJ2-1; D remains unclear. Germline V gives CDR1 SEHNR, CDR2 FQNEAQ (reference sequence). The CDR3 is 12 residues long. Between the trimmed V and J ends, which lost 4 bases and 8 bases, there was a span of 9 bases. The DNA for the CDR3 is TGTGCCAGCAGCTCCTTTGGGGATGAGCAGTTCTTC. Amino acid sequence: CASSSFGDEQFF.

The chain joins TRBV11-2 to TRBJ2-5; the D is unclear. The V gene lost 5 bases and the J gene lost 1 base, with 8 bases spanning the gap. Per germline, CDR1 SGHAT and CDR2 FQNNGV. This CDR3 contains 13 residues. The CDR3 DNA reads as TGTGCCAGCAGCCGAGCCCCCCAAGAGACCCAGTACTTC. Translating it yields CASSRAPQETQYF.

The chain employs TRBV11-2 and TRBJ1-1, with 10 bases that match TRBD1. J was trimmed by 6 bases and V by 1 base; bases with no gene match: 17. Germline V gene data show CDR1 as SGHAT and CDR2 as FQNNGV. This CDR3 is built from 19 residues. DNA of the CDR3: TGTGCCAGCAGCTTAGTGGGGGCTAGACAGGGGGCGGATTCCGCTGAAGCTTTCTTT. Protein product: CASSLVGARQGADSAEAFF.

The J gene is TRBJ2-6, the V gene TRBV6-5; D is undetermined. In germline, CDR1 is MNHEY, CDR2 SVGAGI. This CDR3 is built from 14 residues. The V and J ends lost 8 bases and 0 bases respectively, with 8 bases between them. The CDR3 bases are TGTGCCAGCTGGGAAAGCTCTGGGGCCAACGTCCTGACTTTC. Translating gives CASWESSGANVLTF.

The chain carries TRBV27 and TRBJ2-7; 7 bases fit TRBD1. CDR1 is MNHEY and CDR2 is SMNVEV in the germline V gene (reference sequence). V was pared by 7 bases and J by 4 bases, with 4 bases of the junction left unmatched. This CDR3 spans 12 amino acids. The CDR3 loop is CASKGQKYEQYF. The CDR3 nucleotides are TGTGCCAGCAAGGGACAGAAATACGAGCAGTACTTC.

In DNA form, the CDR3 reads TGTGCCACCAGCAGAAATGGGGCGGTTGATCCCGGCCGTGGCTACACCTTC. Translated: CATSRNGAVDPGRGYTF. The gene calls are TRBV15 and TRBJ1-2; TRBD1 is a possible D gene (5 bases). The ends were cut back, 2 bases at V and 7 bases at J, with 23 bases in the middle. The CDR3 contains 17 residues. Germline assignment: CDR1 LNHNV and CDR2 YYDKDF (reference sequence).

Comment on this clone: The sample carries other DNA sequences with the same CDR3. The rearrangement uses TRBV7-9 and TRBJ2-5; TRBD2 matches at 7 bases. The germline CDR1 and CDR2 sequences are SEHNR and FQNEAQ (reference sequence). This CDR3 comprises 14 residues. V shed 2 bases, J shed 2 bases, and the junction held 2 bases outside the gene matches. CDR3 amino acids: CASSLLREQETQYF. In DNA, the CDR3 is TGTGCCAGCAGCTTACTGCGGGAGCAAGAGACCCAGTACTTC.

The J gene is TRBJ1-1, the V gene TRBV4-1; TRBD1 might be the D (5 bases). Germline CDR1 and CDR2: MGHRA and YSYEKL. The CDR3 consists of 14 residues. V gave up 0 bases and J gave up 8 bases, with 13 bases separating them. For the CDR3, the DNA is TGCGCCAGCAGCCAAGATTTTAAGGGGCTCGAAGCTTTCTTT. Protein product: CASSQDFKGLEAFF.

This chain joins TRBV4-1 and TRBJ2-7, with TRBD1 matching over 7 bases. J was trimmed by 4 bases and V by 4 bases; bases with no gene match: 7. Germline CDR1 reads MGHRA; CDR2 reads YSYEKL. The CDR3 is 14 residues long. The CDR3 is CASSLLPGGYEQYF. CDR3 DNA: TGCGCCAGCAGCCTCCTCCCAGGGGGTTACGAGCAGTACTTC.

The genes are TRBV11-2 and TRBJ1-2; tentative D call: TRBD1 (6 bases). V dropped 1 base and J dropped 6 bases, with 18 bases sitting between them. Per germline, CDR1 SGHAT and CDR2 FQNNGV. The length of the CDR3 is 16 residues. CDR3 residues: CASSLAGAGRLDGYTF. In DNA form, the CDR3 reads TGTGCCAGCAGCTTAGCGGGGGCGGGACGCTTGGATGGCTACACCTTC.

V gene TRBV11-1 combines with J gene TRBJ2-2, with 8 positions matching TRBD2. CDR1 is SGHAT and CDR2 is FQDESV in the germline V gene (reference sequence). CDR3 size: 16 residues. With V trimmed by 1 base and J by 7 bases, 8 bases remained unmatched. CDR3 amino acids: CASSLVASGSVGELFF. CDR3 nucleotide sequence: TGTGCCAGCAGCTTAGTGGCCAGCGGGAGTGTCGGGGAGCTGTTTTTT.